Listed here are 30 T cell receptor beta chains from one sample, sequenced in a study of shared clonotypes between healthy human individuals. Assay: immunoSEQ multiplex PCR; the TCRdb copy retains only in-frame clones and omits some. The table includes roughly 1.5 million clones, approximately 98% detected once. Sequenced material: naive CD4+ T cells sorted from blood. Subset reported: CD45RA+ positively selected. These receptors were obtained from a man under 40 in good health.

Worth noting for this clone: A junction end diverges from the germline sequence, so it may reflect a read error. The chain couples TRBV5-1 to TRBJ2-5, with D perhaps assigned TRBD1 or TRBD2 (5 bases each). The germline V gene encodes CDR1 SGHRS and CDR2 YFSETQ. The CDR3 is 14 residues long. The CDR3 coding sequence is TGCGCCAGCAGCACCGGGACGCCTCAAGGGACCCAGTACTTC. The encoded protein is CASSTGTPQGTQYF.

The chain couples TRBV29-1 to TRBJ2-3; no clear D. Germline V lookup: CDR1 SQVTM, CDR2 ANQGSEA. CDR3 length: 13 amino acids. The V and J ends lost 6 bases and 1 base respectively, with 11 bases between them. Here the CDR3 DNA reads TGCAGCGTGGATAAACCAGGCACAGATACGCAGTATTTT. Its translation: CSVDKPGTDTQYF.

This chain connects TRBV7-2 to TRBJ2-3; 11 nucleotides match TRBD2. Germline assignment: CDR1 SGHTA and CDR2 FQGNSA. V was pared by 6 bases and J by 5 bases, with 10 bases of the junction left unmatched. This CDR3 comprises 16 residues. This CDR3 is CASRLQPGLAVDTQYF. Written as DNA, the CDR3 is TGTGCCAGCAGATTGCAACCGGGACTAGCGGTAGATACGCAGTATTTT.

CDR3 sequence reads: CASRSGQLPQHF. Here the CDR3 DNA reads TGTGCCAGCAGGTCAGGGCAGCTGCCCCAGCATTTT. This rearrangement joins TRBV28 to TRBJ1-5, with D possibly TRBD1 on 5 matching bases. The ends were cut back, 6 bases at V and 9 bases at J, with 12 bases in the middle. Germline V lookup: CDR1 MDHEN, CDR2 SYDVKM. This CDR3 is built from 12 residues.

The V call is TRBV11-2, the J call TRBJ1-1, with 7 bases that match TRBD1. Germline CDR1 SGHAT, CDR2 FQNNGV. The V and J ends lost 4 bases and 4 bases, in that order; junction bases with no gene match: 21. The CDR3 covers 19 residues. For the CDR3, the DNA is TGTGCCAGCAGCTCGGACAGGTGGACGGTGCCTGGGGTTGGCACTGAAGCTTTCTTT. Its translation is CASSSDRWTVPGVGTEAFF. The full variable domain, with the rest looked up from reference TRBV11-2 and TRBJ1-1, is EAGVAQSPRYKIIEKRQSVAFWCNPISGHATLYWYQQILGQGPKLLIQFQNNGVVDDSQLPKDRFSAERLKGVDSTLKIQPAKLEDSAVYLCASSSDRWTVPGVGTEAFFGQGTRLTVV.

This chain links TRBV2 with TRBJ1-5; tentatively, D is TRBD1 (6 bases). Germline-derived CDR1 and CDR2 are SNHLY and FYNNEI. The ends were cut back, 3 bases at V and 6 bases at J, with 12 bases in the middle. The CDR3 is 14 residues long. The CDR3 region is CASSEGGQGQPQHF. Here the CDR3 DNA reads TGTGCCAGCAGTGAGGGGGGGCAAGGTCAGCCCCAGCATTTT.

This chain uses TRBV15 with TRBJ2-1; 7 bases map to TRBD1. Germline V gene lookup returns CDR1 LNHNV and CDR2 YYDKDF (reference sequence). Losses at the gene ends were 4 bases for V and 3 bases for J; bases not matched to a gene: 3. This CDR3 is 14 amino acids long. The CDR3 protein is CATSIGTDYNEQFF. The CDR3 DNA is TGTGCCACCAGCATCGGGACAGACTACAATGAGCAGTTCTTC.

V usage is TRBV28 and J usage is TRBJ1-1; tentative D call: TRBD1 (6 bases). V was clipped by 4 bases and J by 0 bases, with 18 bases between them. This CDR3 is 17 amino acids long. Per germline, CDR1 MDHEN and CDR2 SYDVKM. The CDR3 DNA is TGTGCCAGCAGTTCCCCGAGACAGGCTTCCATGAACACTGAAGCTTTCTTT. Translated: CASSSPRQASMNTEAFF.

The V call is TRBV7-9, the J call TRBJ2-3; 9 bases map to TRBD2. V lost 1 base and J lost 4; bases outside the gene matches: 9. This CDR3 comprises 17 residues. Germline CDR1 reads SEHNR; CDR2 reads FQNEAQ (reference sequence). In DNA, the CDR3 is TGTGCCAGCAGCTTAGAGTTTGAACTAGCGGGCGCAGATACGCAGTATTTT. Translation gives CASSLEFELAGADTQYF.

The chain has TRBV11-2 and TRBJ2-5; D is unclear. V was shortened by 4 bases and J by 5 bases, with 14 bases between the two germline ends. Germline V gives CDR1 SGHAT, CDR2 FQNNGV. This CDR3 is 14 amino acids long. CDR3 protein: CASSSSLRSETQYF. The CDR3, as DNA: TGTGCCAGCAGCTCTTCACTGAGGTCGGAGACCCAGTACTTC.

The rearrangement links TRBV5-8 to TRBJ2-7, with a weak D call TRBD1 (6 bases). Trimming cost V 0 bases and J 1 base, with 14 bases left between them. From germline, CDR1 is SGHTS and CDR2 YDEGEE. This CDR3 comprises 16 residues. DNA for the CDR3: TGTGCCAGCAGCTTGGGCCACAGGGTTAAGTCCTACGAGCAGTACTTC. Translation: CASSLGHRVKSYEQYF.

The CDR3 is CASNSGTGELFF. Written as DNA, the CDR3 is TGTGCCAGCAACAGCGGAACCGGGGAGCTGTTTTTT. V and J are TRBV6-5 and TRBJ2-2; a possible D gene is TRBD2 (5 bases). The germline gives CDR1 MNHEY, CDR2 SVGAGI. Trimming took 7 bases from V and 5 from J, leaving 8 bases between them. The CDR3 spans 12 residues.

The V and J genes are TRBV25-1 and TRBJ2-4, with no clear D. Germline values: CDR1 MGHDK, CDR2 SYGVNS. Trimming shortened V by 4 bases and J by 8 bases, and 12 bases separated the two germline ends. The CDR3 totals 13 residues. Here the CDR3 reads CASSAVARDIQYF. CDR3 coding DNA: TGTGCCAGCAGTGCGGTAGCTCGTGACATTCAGTACTTC.

This clone occurred once. An end of the junction differs from the germline gene, which may be a read error. J is TRBJ1-5 and V is TRBV6-1, with D uncertain. The V gene's germline CDR1 is MNHNS and CDR2 SASEGT. This CDR3 contains 13 residues. CDR3 amino acids: CATSELSNQPQHF. CDR3 bases: TGTGCCACCAGTGAACTGAGCAATCAGCCCCAGCATTTT.

The sample holds one count of this clone. This chain connects TRBV6-5 to TRBJ1-2; 9 nucleotides agree with TRBD1. This CDR3 contains 15 residues. Looked up from germline, CDR1 is MNHEY and CDR2 is SVGAGI. J lost 6 bases, V lost 3 bases, and 8 bases had no gene match. CDR3 region: CASSYAGTGTDGYTF. The CDR3 bases are TGTGCCAGCAGTTATGCCGGGACAGGGACGGATGGCTACACCTTC.

The chain couples TRBV5-1 to TRBJ2-2; D is perhaps TRBD1 (6 bases). The CDR3 loop spans 14 amino acids. Germline CDR1 SGHRS, CDR2 YFSETQ. Trimming cost V 3 bases and J 4 bases, with 10 bases left between them. CDR3 residues: CASSYRVGTGELFF. CDR3 nucleotide sequence: TGCGCCAGCAGCTACAGGGTCGGCACCGGGGAGCTGTTTTTT.

The V and J genes are TRBV6-5 and TRBJ1-1; D uncertain. Looked up from germline, CDR1 is MNHEY and CDR2 is SVGAGI. CDR3 length: 15 residues. Between the trimmed V and J ends, which lost 4 bases and 1 base, there was a span of 13 bases. The CDR3 reads CASSFTGRANTEAFF. The CDR3 nucleotides are TGTGCCAGCAGTTTTACCGGACGTGCGAACACTGAAGCTTTCTTT.

The chain joins TRBV2 to TRBJ2-2; 9 bases agree with TRBD2. The CDR3 loop spans 16 amino acids. Germline V gene lookup returns CDR1 SNHLY and CDR2 FYNNEI. After removal of 5 bases from V and 3 bases from J, the junction contained 7 bases not matched to a gene. CDR3 sequence: CASSNPTSGYTGELFF. The CDR3 coding sequence is TGTGCCAGCAGTAACCCGACTAGCGGCTACACCGGGGAGCTGTTTTTT.

This rearrangement joins TRBV5-6 to TRBJ2-5; D possibly corresponds to TRBD2 (6 bases). V lost 3 bases and J 5 bases, leaving 14 bases between the germline ends. Germline V gene lookup returns CDR1 SGHDT and CDR2 YYEEEE. This CDR3 has 14 residues. For the CDR3, the DNA is TGTGCCAGCAGCTCGGGAGTACCTGTGGAGACCCAGTACTTC. Amino acids: CASSSGVPVETQYF.

Worth noting for this clone: Other DNA sequences from this sample encode an identical CDR3 as well. CDR3 DNA sequence: TGTGCCAGCAGCGTAGCCGGGGGCCTGGGAGAGACCCAGTACTTC. Residues: CASSVAGGLGETQYF. The chain has TRBV9 and TRBJ2-5, with D possibly being TRBD1 or TRBD2 (6 bases each). CDR3 length: 15 residues. The ends were cut back, 0 bases at V and 4 bases at J, with 13 bases in the middle. Germline CDR1 reads SGDLS; CDR2 reads YYNGEE.

The genes are TRBV7-2 and TRBJ1-4; no clear D. CDR3 length: 17 residues. The germline V gene has CDR1 SGHTA and CDR2 FQGNSA. The germline V and J ends were trimmed by 4 bases and 8 bases, with 23 bases remaining between them. CDR3 amino acids: CASSSIRTDGPGEKLFF. DNA for the CDR3: TGTGCCAGCAGCTCCATTCGGACGGACGGCCCCGGGGAAAAACTGTTTTTT.

The chain has TRBV18 and TRBJ2-1, with 8 bases aligning to TRBD2. CDR1 is KGHSH and CDR2 is LQKENI in the germline V gene. Trimming removed 3 bases from V and 4 bases from J; junction bases left unmatched: 8. The CDR3 totals 16 residues. CDR3 protein: CASSPPGGGAYNEQFF. The CDR3 nucleotides read TGTGCCAGCTCACCGCCCGGGGGGGGAGCGTACAATGAGCAGTTCTTC.

The rearrangement uses TRBV6-1 and TRBJ2-1; 8 nucleotides agree with TRBD2. After removal of 1 base from V and 2 bases from J, the junction contained 4 bases not matched to a gene. CDR1 MNHNS and CDR2 SASEGT come from the germline V gene. The CDR3 is 16 residues long. CDR3 residues: CASSEGGRFTYNEQFF. CDR3 DNA: TGTGCCAGCAGTGAAGGCGGGAGGTTTACCTACAATGAGCAGTTCTTC.

V is TRBV19 and J is TRBJ2-1; the match to TRBD2 covers 10 bases. Germline CDR1 LNHDA, CDR2 SQIVND (reference sequence). The V gene end was trimmed by 2 bases and the J gene end by 5 bases; junction bases not matched to a gene: 6. The CDR3 has 16 residues. The CDR3 sequence is CASSISRTSGNNEQFF. The DNA for the CDR3 is TGTGCCAGTAGTATATCCCGGACTAGCGGAAACAATGAGCAGTTCTTC.

The chain uses TRBV30 and TRBJ2-1; 14 positions agree with TRBD2. V was pared by 3 bases and J by 4 bases, with 5 bases of the junction left unmatched. Looked up from germline, CDR1 is GTSNPN and CDR2 is SVGIG (reference sequence). The CDR3 has 16 residues. CDR3 nucleotides: TGTGCCTGGAGGGGACTAGCGGGAGACCTTTACAATGAGCAGTTCTTC. It encodes CAWRGLAGDLYNEQFF. The full variable domain, with the rest looked up from reference TRBV30 and TRBJ2-1, is SQTIHQWPATLVQPVGSPLSLECTVEGTSNPNLYWYRQAAGRGLQLLFYSVGIGQISSEVPQNLSASRPQDRQFILSSKKLLLSDSGFYLCAWRGLAGDLYNEQFFGPGTRLTVL.

Note on this clone: The junction and the germline gene differ at one end; a read error may be behind it. The chain recombines TRBV12-5 with TRBJ1-3; D remains unclear. CDR3 length: 10 amino acids. Germline-derived CDR1 and CDR2 are LGHNT and FRNRAP. The CDR3 protein is CARGFGPPYF. DNA of the CDR3: TGTGCTAGAGGTTTTGGGCCCCCATATTTT.

The chain has TRBV4-3 and TRBJ1-2; possible D gene TRBD1, 6 bases. The V gene's germline CDR1 is LGHNA and CDR2 YSLEER. V shed 0 bases and J shed 5 bases, with 13 bases lying between them. There are 15 residues in the CDR3. CDR3 DNA sequence: TGCGCCAGCAGCCAAGAGAGTACAGGGAGGTATGGCTACACCTTC. Amino acid sequence: CASSQESTGRYGYTF.

The chain links TRBV19 to TRBJ1-5; perhaps TRBD1 as D (6 bases). V lost 6 bases, J lost 0 bases, and 12 bases lay in between. Germline-derived CDR1 and CDR2 are LNHDA and SQIVND (reference sequence). The CDR3 sequence is 15 residues long. CDR3 nucleotide sequence: TGTGCCAGTAGGACGGGACAATATAGCAATCAGCCCCAGCATTTT. It encodes CASRTGQYSNQPQHF.

The chain links TRBV28 to TRBJ2-1; 7 positions match TRBD1. CDR1 is MDHEN and CDR2 is SYDVKM in the germline V gene. The CDR3 runs 13 residues. J was trimmed by 10 bases and V by 7 bases; bases with no gene match: 10. CDR3 DNA sequence: TGTGCCAGCACACAGGGGCCTCCTTGGGAGCAGTTCTTC. Its translation: CASTQGPPWEQFF.

This chain joins TRBV18 and TRBJ2-1; tentative D call: TRBD2 (6 bases). The CDR3 is 15 residues long. CDR1 is KGHSH and CDR2 is LQKENI in the germline V gene. Trimming removed 4 bases at V and 1 base at J, with 11 bases between. The CDR3 reads CASSLRLESYNEQFF. CDR3 coding DNA: TGTGCCAGCTCACTCCGACTAGAATCCTACAATGAGCAGTTCTTC.